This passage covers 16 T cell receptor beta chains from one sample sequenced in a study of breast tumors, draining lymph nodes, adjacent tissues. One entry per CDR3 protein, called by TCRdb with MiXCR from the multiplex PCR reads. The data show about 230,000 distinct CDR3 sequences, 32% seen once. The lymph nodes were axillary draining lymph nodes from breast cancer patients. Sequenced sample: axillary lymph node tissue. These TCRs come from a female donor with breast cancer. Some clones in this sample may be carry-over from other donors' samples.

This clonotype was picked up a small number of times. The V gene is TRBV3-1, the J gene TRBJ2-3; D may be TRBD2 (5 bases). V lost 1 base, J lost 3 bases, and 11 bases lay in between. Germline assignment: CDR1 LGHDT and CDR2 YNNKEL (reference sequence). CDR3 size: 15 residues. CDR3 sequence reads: CASSQGTDLTDTQYF. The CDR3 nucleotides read TGTGCCAGCAGCCAAGGGACGGACTTAACAGATACGCAGTATTTT.

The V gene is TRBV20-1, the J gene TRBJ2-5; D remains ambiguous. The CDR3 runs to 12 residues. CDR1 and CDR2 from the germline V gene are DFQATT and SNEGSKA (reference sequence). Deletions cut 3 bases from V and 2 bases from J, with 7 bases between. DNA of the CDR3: TGCAGTGCTAGGGGTGGGCAAGAGACCCAGTACTTC. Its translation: CSARGGQETQYF.

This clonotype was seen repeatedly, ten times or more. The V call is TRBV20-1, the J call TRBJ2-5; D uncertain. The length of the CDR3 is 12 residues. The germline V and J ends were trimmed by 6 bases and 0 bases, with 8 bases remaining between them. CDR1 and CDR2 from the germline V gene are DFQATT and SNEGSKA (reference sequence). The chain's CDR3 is CSAIQHQETQYF. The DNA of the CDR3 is TGCAGTGCAATACAGCACCAAGAGACCCAGTACTTC.

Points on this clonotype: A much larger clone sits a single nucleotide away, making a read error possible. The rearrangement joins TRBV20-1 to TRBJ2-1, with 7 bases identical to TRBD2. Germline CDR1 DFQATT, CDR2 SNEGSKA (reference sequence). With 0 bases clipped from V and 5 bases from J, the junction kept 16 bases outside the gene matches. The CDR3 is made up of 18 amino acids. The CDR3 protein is CSAREPPTSARVHNEQFF. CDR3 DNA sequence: TGCAGTGCTAGAGAGCCCCCTACTAGCGCGAGGGTCCACAATGAGCAGTTCTTC.

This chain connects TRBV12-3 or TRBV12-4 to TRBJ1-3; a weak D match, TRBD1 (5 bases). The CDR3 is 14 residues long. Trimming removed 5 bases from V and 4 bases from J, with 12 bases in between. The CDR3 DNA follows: TGTGCCAGCAGTCTGCCCGGGGCCGGAAACACCATATATTTT. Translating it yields CASSLPGAGNTIYF.

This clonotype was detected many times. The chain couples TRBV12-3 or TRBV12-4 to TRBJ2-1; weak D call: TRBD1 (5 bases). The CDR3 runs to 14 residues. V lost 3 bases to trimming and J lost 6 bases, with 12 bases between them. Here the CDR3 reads CASSFSARGNEQFF. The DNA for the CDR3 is TGTGCCAGCAGTTTCTCGGCTAGGGGCAATGAGCAGTTCTTC.

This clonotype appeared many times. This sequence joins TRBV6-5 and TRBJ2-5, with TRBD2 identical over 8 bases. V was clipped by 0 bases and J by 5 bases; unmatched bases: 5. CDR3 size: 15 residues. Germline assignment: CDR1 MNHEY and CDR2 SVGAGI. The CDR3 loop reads CASSYSGPGGETQYF. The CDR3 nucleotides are TGTGCCAGCAGTTACTCAGGTCCGGGAGGGGAGACCCAGTACTTC.

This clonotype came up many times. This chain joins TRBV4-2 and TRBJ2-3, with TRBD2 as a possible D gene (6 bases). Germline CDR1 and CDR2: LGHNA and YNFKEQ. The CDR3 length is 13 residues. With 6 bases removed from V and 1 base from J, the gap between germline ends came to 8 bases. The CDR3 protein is CASRPSGTDTQYF. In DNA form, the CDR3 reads TGTGCCAGCAGGCCTAGCGGCACAGATACGCAGTATTTT.

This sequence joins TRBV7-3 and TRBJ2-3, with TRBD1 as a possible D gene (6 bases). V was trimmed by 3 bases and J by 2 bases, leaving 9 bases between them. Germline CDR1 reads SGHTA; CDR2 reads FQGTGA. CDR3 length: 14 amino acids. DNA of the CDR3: TGTGCCAGCAGCTTTGGACAGTACACAGATACGCAGTATTTT. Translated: CASSFGQYTDTQYF.

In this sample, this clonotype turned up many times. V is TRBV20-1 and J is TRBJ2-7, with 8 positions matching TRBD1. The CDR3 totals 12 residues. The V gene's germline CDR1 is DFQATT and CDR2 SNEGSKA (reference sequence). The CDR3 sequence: CSADRVVNEQYF. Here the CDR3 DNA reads TGCAGCGCGGACAGGGTTGTCAACGAGCAGTACTTC.

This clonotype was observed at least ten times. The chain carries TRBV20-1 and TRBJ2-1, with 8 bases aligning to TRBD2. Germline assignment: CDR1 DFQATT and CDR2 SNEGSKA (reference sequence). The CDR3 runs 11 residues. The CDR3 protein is CSGTRSNEQFF. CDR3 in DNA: TGCAGCGGGACTAGGAGCAATGAGCAGTTCTTC.

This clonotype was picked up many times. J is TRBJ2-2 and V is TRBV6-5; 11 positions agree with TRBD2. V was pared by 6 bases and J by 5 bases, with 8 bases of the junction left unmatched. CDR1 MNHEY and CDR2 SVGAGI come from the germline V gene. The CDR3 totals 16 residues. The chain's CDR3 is CASRVLAGEGTGELFF. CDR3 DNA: TGTGCCAGCAGGGTACTAGCGGGAGAAGGGACCGGGGAGCTGTTTTTT.

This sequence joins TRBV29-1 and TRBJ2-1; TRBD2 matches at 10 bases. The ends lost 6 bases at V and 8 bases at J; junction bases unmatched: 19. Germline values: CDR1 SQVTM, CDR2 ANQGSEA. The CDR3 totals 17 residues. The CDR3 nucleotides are TGCAGCGTCGCCTACGTTACTAGCGGGGAGGTCGTCGATGAGCAGTTCTTC. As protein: CSVAYVTSGEVVDEQFF.

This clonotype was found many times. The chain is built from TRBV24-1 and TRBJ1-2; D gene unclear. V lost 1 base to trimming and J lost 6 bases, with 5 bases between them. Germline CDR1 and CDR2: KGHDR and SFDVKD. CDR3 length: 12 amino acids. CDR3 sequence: CATSDLYDGYTF. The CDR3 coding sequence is TGTGCCACCAGTGATTTATATGATGGCTACACCTTC.

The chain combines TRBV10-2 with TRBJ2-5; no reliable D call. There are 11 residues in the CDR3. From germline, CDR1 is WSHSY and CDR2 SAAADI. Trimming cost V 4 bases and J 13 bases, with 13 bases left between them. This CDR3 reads CASSGSETWYF. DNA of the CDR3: TGCGCCAGCAGTGGGTCAGAGACCTGGTACTTC.

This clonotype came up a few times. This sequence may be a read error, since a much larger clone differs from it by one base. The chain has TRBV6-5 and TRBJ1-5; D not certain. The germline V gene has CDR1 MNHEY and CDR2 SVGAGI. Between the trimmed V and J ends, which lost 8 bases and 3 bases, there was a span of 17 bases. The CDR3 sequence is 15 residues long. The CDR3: CASGEDSGPNQPQHF. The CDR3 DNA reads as TGTGCCAGCGGTGAAGATTCAGGTCCCAATCAGCCCCAGCATTTT.